The rows below give T cell receptor beta chains drawn from one sample of a study of T cell changes during pregnancy in multiple sclerosis. Produced via immunoSEQ multiplex PCR; TCRdb's table is partial and in-frame only. The sample contains about 59,000 clones, around 92% of which appear only once. The sample was peripheral blood, taken in the first trimester of pregnancy. Receptors were obtained from a female donor with multiple sclerosis, enrolled in a pregnancy study. Each CDR3 is given with its conserved first and last residue. D genes are given only for firm matches. Part of the rows lack a size; the others show once, few, many or a class for expanded clones.

v_gene,abundance,d_gene,j_gene,CDR3aa,CDR3nt
TRBV5-1,NA,NA,TRBJ2-7,CASSLAGRETYEQYF,TGCGCCAGCAGCTTGGCAGGACGGGAAACCTACGAGCAGTACTTC
TRBV28,NA,TRBD2,TRBJ2-7,CASSLWSPLSGGRRNREQYF,TGTGCCAGCAGTTTATGGTCCCCCCTATCGGGCGGGAGGAGGAATCGGGAGCAGTACTTC
TRBV7-8,NA,NA,TRBJ2-5,CASSRETQYF,TGTGCCAGCAGCCGAGAGACCCAGTACTTC
TRBV19,NA,NA,TRBJ2-7,CASLLDYSLYEQYF,TGTGCCAGTCTGTTGGACTACTCCCTCTACGAGCAGTACTTC
TRBV19,NA,TRBD1,TRBJ1-2,CASSPRDRQTYGYTF,TGTGCCAGTAGTCCGAGGGACAGGCAAACTTATGGCTACACCTTC
TRBV21-1,few,NA,TRBJ1-1,CASSTLSSGTGGTAFF,TGTGCCAGCAGCACCCTATCTTCCGGGACAGGGGGCACGGCTTTCTTT
TRBV14,NA,NA,TRBJ2-2,CASSQIAIPGELFF,TGTGCCAGCAGCCAAATAGCCATACCCGGGGAGCTGTTTTTT
TRBV4-2,once,NA,TRBJ1-1,CASSARDTATNTEAFF,TGTGCCAGCAGCGCCAGGGACACGGCGACGAACACTGAAGCTTTCTTT
TRBV11-2,NA,TRBD1,TRBJ1-4,CASSTGLQGPTTTNEKLFF,TGTGCCAGCAGCACAGGCCTACAGGGGCCCACGACAACTAATGAAAAACTGTTTTTT
TRBV6-5,NA,NA,TRBJ1-4,CASSSGLAAEKLFF,TGTGCCAGCAGTAGCGGATTGGCAGCTGAAAAACTGTTTTTT
TRBV2,NA,NA,TRBJ2-1,CASLSVPYNEQFF,TGTGCCAGCTTGTCCGTTCCCTACAATGAGCAGTTCTTC
TRBV4-3,NA,TRBD1,TRBJ2-7,CASSQAPGGPYEQYF,TGCGCCAGCAGCCAAGCCCCAGGGGGCCCCTACGAGCAGTACTTC
TRBV15,NA,TRBD2,TRBJ2-5,CATSSTSGYQETQYF,TGTGCCACCAGCAGTACTAGCGGGTACCAAGAGACCCAGTACTTC
TRBV4-2,NA,NA,TRBJ2-7,CASSQDRQGYEQYF,TGTGCCAGCAGCCAAGATCGGCAGGGCTACGAGCAGTACTTC
TRBV13,NA,NA,TRBJ1-2,CASSPRGGYGYTF,TGTGCCAGCAGCCCCCGGGGGGGCTATGGCTACACCTTC
TRBV7-9,NA,TRBD1,TRBJ1-1,CASSFSATGDSGTEAFF,TGTGCCAGCAGCTTTTCAGCTACAGGGGATTCGGGTACTGAAGCTTTCTTT
TRBV27,NA,NA,TRBJ2-6,CASSLRFSGANVLTF,TGTGCCAGCAGTTTGCGGTTCTCTGGGGCCAACGTCCTGACTTTC
TRBV6-5,NA,NA,TRBJ2-2,CASLTTSQNTGELFF,TGTGCCAGCCTTACTACCAGCCAAAACACCGGGGAGCTGTTTTTT
TRBV5-6,NA,NA,TRBJ2-3,CASSWAPLAEWGDTQYF,TGTGCCAGCAGCTGGGCACCACTAGCCGAGTGGGGAGATACGCAGTATTTT
TRBV5-1,NA,TRBD1,TRBJ2-1,CASSLEDRVSYNEQFF,TGCGCCAGCAGCTTGGAGGACAGGGTCTCCTACAATGAGCAGTTCTTC
TRBV27,NA,NA,TRBJ1-1,CASRTQAGVLNTEAFF,TGTGCCAGCAGAACTCAGGCGGGGGTCTTGAACACTGAAGCTTTCTTT
TRBV11-1,NA,TRBD1,TRBJ1-1,CASSLARGTGGRAEAFF,TGTGCCAGCAGCTTAGCGCGCGGGACAGGGGGTAGGGCTGAAGCTTTCTTT
TRBV27,NA,NA,TRBJ1-1,CASSLFAGPNTEAFF,TGTGCCAGCAGTTTATTTGCGGGACCGAACACTGAAGCTTTCTTT
TRBV28,NA,TRBD1,TRBJ1-6,CASSHLGQGEPGSPLHF,TGTGCCAGCAGCCATTTGGGACAGGGGGAACCAGGATCACCCCTCCACTTT
TRBV13,NA,TRBD1,TRBJ1-1,CASSLLTGGTEAFF,TGTGCCAGCAGCTTACTAACAGGGGGCACTGAAGCTTTCTTT
TRBV28,NA,NA,TRBJ1-3,CASRTARSGNTIYF,TGTGCCAGCAGAACAGCTCGCTCTGGAAACACCATATATTTT
TRBV5-1,NA,NA,TRBJ2-2,CASSGGNLVNTGELFF,TGCGCCAGCAGCGGGGGCAACCTGGTAAACACCGGGGAGCTGTTTTTT
TRBV5-1,NA,NA,TRBJ2-5,CASSLVFRGFGETQYF,TGCGCCAGCAGCTTGGTGTTCAGGGGATTTGGAGAGACCCAGTACTTC
TRBV5-4,NA,NA,TRBJ2-3,CASSSYRAPDTQYF,TGTGCCAGCAGCTCTTACAGGGCCCCAGATACGCAGTATTTT
TRBV27,NA,TRBD2,TRBJ2-1,CASSSVRLQRERTYNEQFF,TGTGCCAGCAGTTCCGTCCGTTTGCAGCGGGAGCGAACCTACAATGAGCAGTTCTTC
TRBV5-4,once,TRBD1,TRBJ1-1,CASSLGGTGPNTEAFF,TGTGCCAGCAGCTTGGGGGGGACAGGGCCGAACACTGAAGCTTTCTTT
TRBV7-9,NA,NA,TRBJ2-2,CASSLGQGFHTGELFF,TGTGCCAGCAGCTTAGGGCAGGGGTTTCACACCGGGGAGCTGTTTTTT
TRBV7-9,NA,TRBD1,TRBJ1-1,CASGGTGGTEAFF,TGTGCCAGCGGGGGGACAGGGGGCACTGAAGCTTTCTTT
TRBV4-2,NA,TRBD1,TRBJ1-1,CASSQQPPGQGAANTEAFF,TGTGCCAGCAGCCAGCAACCTCCGGGACAGGGGGCCGCGAACACTGAAGCTTTCTTT
TRBV6-5,NA,TRBD2,TRBJ2-1,CASSLTSGSRNEQFF,TGTGCCAGCAGTTTGACTAGCGGGAGTAGGAATGAGCAGTTCTTC
TRBV5-6,NA,TRBD1,TRBJ2-7,CASSRRTGRSAEQYF,TGTGCCAGCAGTCGGCGGACAGGGAGATCTGCCGAGCAGTACTTC
TRBV2,NA,TRBD2,TRBJ2-7,CASSEPLAGEYEQYF,TGTGCCAGCAGTGAACCCCTAGCGGGAGAGTACGAGCAGTACTTC
TRBV23-1,once,NA,TRBJ2-6,CASSQIPGVPGANVLTF,TGCGCCAGCAGTCAAATCCCAGGGGTTCCTGGGGCCAACGTCCTGACTTTC
TRBV13,NA,NA,TRBJ1-1,CASSFTRPLVPTEAFF,TGTGCCAGCAGCTTTACCCGCCCGTTAGTCCCCACTGAAGCTTTCTTT
TRBV28,NA,NA,TRBJ2-1,CASSSVDEQFF,TGTGCCAGCAGTTCAGTCGATGAGCAGTTCTTC